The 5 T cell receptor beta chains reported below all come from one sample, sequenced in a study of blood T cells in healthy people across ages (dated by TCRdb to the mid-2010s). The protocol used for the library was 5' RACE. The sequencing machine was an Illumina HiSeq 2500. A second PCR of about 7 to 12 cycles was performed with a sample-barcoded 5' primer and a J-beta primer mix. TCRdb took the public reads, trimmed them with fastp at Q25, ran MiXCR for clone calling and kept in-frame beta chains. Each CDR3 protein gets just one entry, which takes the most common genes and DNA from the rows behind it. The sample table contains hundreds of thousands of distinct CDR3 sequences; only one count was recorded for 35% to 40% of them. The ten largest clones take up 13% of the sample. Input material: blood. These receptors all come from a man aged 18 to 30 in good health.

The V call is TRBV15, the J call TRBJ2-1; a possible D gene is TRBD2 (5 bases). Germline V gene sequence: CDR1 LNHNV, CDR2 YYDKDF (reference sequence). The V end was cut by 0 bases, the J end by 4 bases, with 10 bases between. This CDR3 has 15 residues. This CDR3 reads CATSRERAVYNEQFF. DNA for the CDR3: TGTGCCACCAGCAGAGAGCGGGCCGTGTACAATGAGCAGTTCTTC.

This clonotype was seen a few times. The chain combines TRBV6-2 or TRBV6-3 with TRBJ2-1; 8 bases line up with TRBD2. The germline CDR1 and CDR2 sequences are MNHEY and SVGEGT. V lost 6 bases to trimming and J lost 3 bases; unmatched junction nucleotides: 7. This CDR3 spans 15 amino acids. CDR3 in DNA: TGTGCCAGCAGGCCTAGCGGGTTGAACTACAATGAGCAGTTCTTC. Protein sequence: CASRPSGLNYNEQFF.

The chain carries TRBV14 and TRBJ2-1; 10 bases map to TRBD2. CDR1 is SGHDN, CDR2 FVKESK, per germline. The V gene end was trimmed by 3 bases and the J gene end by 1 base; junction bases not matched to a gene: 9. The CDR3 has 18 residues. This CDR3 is CASSQKFSGGTSYNEQFF. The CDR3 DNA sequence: TGTGCCAGCAGCCAGAAGTTTAGCGGGGGGACATCCTACAATGAGCAGTTCTTC.

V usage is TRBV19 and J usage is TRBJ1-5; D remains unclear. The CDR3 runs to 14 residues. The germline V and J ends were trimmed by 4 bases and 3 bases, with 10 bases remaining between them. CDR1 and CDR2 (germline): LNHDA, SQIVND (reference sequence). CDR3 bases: TGTGCCAGTAGTACCCAAGACCCCAATCAGCCCCAGCATTTT. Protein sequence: CASSTQDPNQPQHF.

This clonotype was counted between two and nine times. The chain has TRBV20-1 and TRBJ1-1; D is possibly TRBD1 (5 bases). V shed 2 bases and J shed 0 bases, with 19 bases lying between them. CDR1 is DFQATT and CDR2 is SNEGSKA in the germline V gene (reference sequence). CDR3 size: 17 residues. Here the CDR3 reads CSARLRDPGYLNTEAFF. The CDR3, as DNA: TGCAGTGCTAGACTCCGGGACCCAGGATATTTGAACACTGAAGCTTTCTTT.